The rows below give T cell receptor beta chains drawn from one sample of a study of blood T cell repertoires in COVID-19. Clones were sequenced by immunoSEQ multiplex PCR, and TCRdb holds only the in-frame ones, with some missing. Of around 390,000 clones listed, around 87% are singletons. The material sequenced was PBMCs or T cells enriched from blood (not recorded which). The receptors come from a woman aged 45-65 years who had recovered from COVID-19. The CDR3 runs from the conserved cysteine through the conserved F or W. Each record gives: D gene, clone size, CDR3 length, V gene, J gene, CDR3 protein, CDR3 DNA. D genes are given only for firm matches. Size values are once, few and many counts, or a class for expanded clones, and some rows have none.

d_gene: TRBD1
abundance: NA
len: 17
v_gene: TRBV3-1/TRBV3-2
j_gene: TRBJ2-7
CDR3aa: CASSQASNRGPHYEQYF
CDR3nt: TGTGCCAGCAGCCAAGCGTCAAACAGGGGCCCCCACTACGAGCAGTACTTC

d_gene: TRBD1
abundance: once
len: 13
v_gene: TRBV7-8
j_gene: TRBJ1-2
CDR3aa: CASSLVQGHGYTF
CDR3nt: TGTGCCAGCAGCTTAGTACAGGGGCATGGCTACACCTTC

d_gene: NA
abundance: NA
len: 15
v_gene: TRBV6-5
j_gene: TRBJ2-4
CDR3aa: CASERSKGTKNIQYF
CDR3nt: TGTGCCAGCGAGCGGTCTAAGGGAACCAAAAACATTCAGTACTTC

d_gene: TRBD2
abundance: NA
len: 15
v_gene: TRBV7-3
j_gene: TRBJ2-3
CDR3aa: CASSPGLGGTDTQYF
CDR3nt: TGTGCCAGCAGTCCGGGACTAGGGGGCACAGATACGCAGTATTTT

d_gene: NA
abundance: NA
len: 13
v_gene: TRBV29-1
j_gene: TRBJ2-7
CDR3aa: CSVSSQGLGEQYF
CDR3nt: TGCAGCGTTTCCTCTCAGGGGCTGGGGGAGCAGTACTTC

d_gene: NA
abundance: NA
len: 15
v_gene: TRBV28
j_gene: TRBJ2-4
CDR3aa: CASSPTGLGVNIQYF
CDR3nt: TGTGCCAGCAGTCCGACAGGTCTTGGGGTTAACATTCAGTACTTC

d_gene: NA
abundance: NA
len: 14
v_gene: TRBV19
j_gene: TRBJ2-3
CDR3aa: CASTLQGHTDTQYF
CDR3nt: TGTGCCAGTACCCTCCAGGGTCACACAGATACGCAGTATTTT

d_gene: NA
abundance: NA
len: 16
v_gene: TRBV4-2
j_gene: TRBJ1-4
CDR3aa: CASSQARSGTNEKLFF
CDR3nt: TGTGCCAGCAGCCAAGCCAGGTCTGGGACTAATGAAAAACTGTTTTTT

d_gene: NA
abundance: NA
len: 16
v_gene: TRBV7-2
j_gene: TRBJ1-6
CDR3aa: CASSTSGARGNSPLHF
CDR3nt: TGTGCCAGCAGCACCTCCGGGGCAAGGGGGAATTCACCCCTCCACTTT

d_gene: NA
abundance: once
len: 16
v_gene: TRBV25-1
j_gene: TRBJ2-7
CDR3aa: CASSEFVGLASYEQYF
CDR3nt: TGTGCCAGCAGTGAATTTGTGGGACTCGCAAGCTACGAGCAGTACTTC

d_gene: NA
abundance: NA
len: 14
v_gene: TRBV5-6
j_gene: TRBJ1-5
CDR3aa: CASSAGLSNQPQHF
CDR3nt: TGTGCCAGCAGCGCGGGACTGAGCAATCAGCCCCAGCATTTT

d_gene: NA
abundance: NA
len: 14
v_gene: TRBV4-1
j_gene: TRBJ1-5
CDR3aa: CASSPEGGWQPQHF
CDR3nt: TGCGCCAGCAGCCCAGAGGGAGGATGGCAGCCCCAGCATTTT

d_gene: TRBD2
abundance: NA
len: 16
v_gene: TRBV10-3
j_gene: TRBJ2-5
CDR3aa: CAIKDPTSGGQETQYF
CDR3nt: TGTGCCATCAAGGACCCCACTAGCGGGGGCCAAGAGACCCAGTACTTC

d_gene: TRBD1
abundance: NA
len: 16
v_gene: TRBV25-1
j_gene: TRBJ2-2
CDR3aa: CASRTGGGSDTGELFF
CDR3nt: TGTGCCAGCAGGACAGGGGGTGGTTCGGACACCGGGGAGCTGTTTTTT

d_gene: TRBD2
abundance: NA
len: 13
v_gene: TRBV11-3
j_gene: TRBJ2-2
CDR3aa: CASSPTSPGELFF
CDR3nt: TGTGCCAGCAGCCCGACTAGCCCCGGGGAGCTGTTTTTT

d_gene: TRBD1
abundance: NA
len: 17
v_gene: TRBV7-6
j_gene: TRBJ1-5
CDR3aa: CASSGGTGRGINQPQHF
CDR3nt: TGTGCCAGCAGCGGGGGGACAGGTCGGGGAATCAATCAGCCCCAGCATTTT

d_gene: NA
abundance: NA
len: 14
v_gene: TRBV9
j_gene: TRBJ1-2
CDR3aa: CASSEGAGTYGYTF
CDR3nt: TGTGCCAGCAGTGAAGGGGCAGGAACCTATGGCTACACCTTC

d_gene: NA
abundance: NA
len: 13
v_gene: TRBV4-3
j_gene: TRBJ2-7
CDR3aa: CASSQGWADEQYF
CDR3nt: TGCGCCAGCAGCCAAGGGTGGGCCGACGAGCAGTACTTC

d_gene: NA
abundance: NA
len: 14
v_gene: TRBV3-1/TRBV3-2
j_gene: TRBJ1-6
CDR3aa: CASSQGTEGSPLHF
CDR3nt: TGTGCCAGCAGCCAAGGGACAGAAGGTTCACCCCTCCACTTT

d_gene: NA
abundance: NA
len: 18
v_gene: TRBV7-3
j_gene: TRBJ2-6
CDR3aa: CASSTEGRKLSGANVLTF
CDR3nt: TGTGCCAGCAGCACGGAAGGCAGGAAACTCTCTGGGGCCAACGTCCTGACTTTC

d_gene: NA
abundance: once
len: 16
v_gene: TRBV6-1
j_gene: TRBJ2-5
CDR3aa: CASSEPQLYLRETQYF
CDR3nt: TGTGCCAGCAGTGAACCCCAACTTTATCTGAGGGAGACCCAGTACTTC

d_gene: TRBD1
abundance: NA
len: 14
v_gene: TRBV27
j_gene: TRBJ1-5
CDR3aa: CASSLQGAGQPQHF
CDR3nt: TGTGCCAGCAGTTTACAGGGGGCTGGCCAGCCCCAGCATTTT

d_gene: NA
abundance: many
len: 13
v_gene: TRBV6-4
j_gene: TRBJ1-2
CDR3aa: CASSEQGSYGYTF
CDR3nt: TGTGCCAGCAGTGAACAGGGAAGCTATGGCTACACCTTC

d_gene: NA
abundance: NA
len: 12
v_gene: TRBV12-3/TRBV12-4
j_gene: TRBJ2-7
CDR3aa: CASSFGSYEQYF
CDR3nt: TGTGCCAGCAGTTTCGGGAGCTACGAGCAGTACTTC

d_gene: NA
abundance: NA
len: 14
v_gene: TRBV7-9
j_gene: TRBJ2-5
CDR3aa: CASSLAGAGETQYF
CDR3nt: TGTGCCAGCAGCTTAGCGGGGGCTGGCGAGACCCAGTACTTC

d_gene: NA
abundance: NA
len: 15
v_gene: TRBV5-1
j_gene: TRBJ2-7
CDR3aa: CASSTGTLRTYEQYF
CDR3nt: TGCGCCAGCAGCACCGGGACACTAAGAACCTACGAGCAGTACTTC

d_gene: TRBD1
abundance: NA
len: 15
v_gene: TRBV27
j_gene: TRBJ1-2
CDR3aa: CASSEGTGEDYGYTF
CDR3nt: TGTGCCAGCAGTGAAGGGACAGGGGAGGACTATGGCTACACCTTC

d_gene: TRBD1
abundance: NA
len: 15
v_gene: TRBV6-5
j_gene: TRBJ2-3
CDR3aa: CASSTGAFSTDTQYF
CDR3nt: TGTGCCAGCAGTACAGGGGCCTTTAGCACAGATACGCAGTATTTT

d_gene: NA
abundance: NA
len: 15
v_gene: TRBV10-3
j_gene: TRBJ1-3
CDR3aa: CAITPGGGVGNTIYF
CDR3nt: TGTGCCATCACCCCTGGAGGTGGAGTCGGAAACACCATATATTTT

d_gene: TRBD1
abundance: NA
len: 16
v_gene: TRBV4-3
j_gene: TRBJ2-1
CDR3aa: CASSPRQGAVGDEQFF
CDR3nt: TGCGCCAGCAGCCCCCGACAGGGGGCGGTCGGGGATGAGCAGTTCTTC

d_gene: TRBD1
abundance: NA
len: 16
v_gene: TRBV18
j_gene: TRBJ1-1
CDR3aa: CASSSGTGGVVGEAFF
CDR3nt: TGTGCCAGCTCATCTGGGACAGGGGGTGTAGTAGGTGAAGCTTTCTTT

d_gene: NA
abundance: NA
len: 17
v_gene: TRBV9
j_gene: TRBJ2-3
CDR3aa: CASSVASGRRGTDTQYF
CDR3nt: TGTGCCAGCAGCGTAGCTTCGGGGCGGAGGGGCACAGATACGCAGTATTTT

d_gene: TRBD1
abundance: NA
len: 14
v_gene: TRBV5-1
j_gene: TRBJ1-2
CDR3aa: CASNTSPGQGGYTF
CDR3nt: TGCGCCAGCAATACATCTCCGGGACAGGGCGGCTACACCTTC

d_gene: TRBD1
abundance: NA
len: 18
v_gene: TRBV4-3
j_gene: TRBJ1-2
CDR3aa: CASSQDSNRGRPVYGYTF
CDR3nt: TGCGCCAGCAGCCAAGATTCTAACAGGGGGAGGCCTGTCTATGGCTACACCTTC

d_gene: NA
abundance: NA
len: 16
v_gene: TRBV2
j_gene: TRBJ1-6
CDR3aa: CASRRSESSYNSPLHF
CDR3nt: TGTGCCAGCAGGCGGTCAGAGAGCTCCTATAATTCACCCCTCCACTTT

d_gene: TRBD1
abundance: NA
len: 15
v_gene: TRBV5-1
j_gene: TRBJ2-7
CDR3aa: CASSFRDRGFYEQYF
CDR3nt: TGCGCCAGCAGCTTTAGGGACAGGGGCTTTTACGAGCAGTACTTC

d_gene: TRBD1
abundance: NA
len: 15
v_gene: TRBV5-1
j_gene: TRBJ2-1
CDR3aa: CASSPGQGISNEQFF
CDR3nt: TGCGCCAGCAGCCCCGGACAGGGGATTTCCAATGAGCAGTTCTTC

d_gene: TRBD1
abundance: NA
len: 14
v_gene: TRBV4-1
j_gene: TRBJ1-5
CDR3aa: CASTMDRINQPQHF
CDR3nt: TGCGCCAGCACCATGGACAGGATCAATCAGCCCCAGCATTTT

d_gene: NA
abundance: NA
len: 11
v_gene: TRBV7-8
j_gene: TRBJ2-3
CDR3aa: CASSLLDTQYF
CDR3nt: TGTGCCAGCAGCCTCTTAGATACGCAGTATTTT

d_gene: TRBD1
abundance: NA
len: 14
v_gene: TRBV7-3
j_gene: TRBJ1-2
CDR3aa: CASSLGQGGYGYTF
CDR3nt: TGTGCCAGCAGCTTGGGACAGGGCGGCTATGGCTACACCTTC

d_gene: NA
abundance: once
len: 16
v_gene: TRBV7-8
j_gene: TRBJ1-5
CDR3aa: CASSLGVPRANQPQHF
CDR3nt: TGTGCCAGCAGCTTAGGCGTCCCCAGGGCAAATCAGCCCCAGCATTTT

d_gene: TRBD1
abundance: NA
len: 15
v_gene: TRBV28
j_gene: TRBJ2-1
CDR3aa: CASKTGTGKNNEQFF
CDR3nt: TGTGCCAGCAAAACCGGGACAGGGAAGAACAATGAGCAGTTCTTC

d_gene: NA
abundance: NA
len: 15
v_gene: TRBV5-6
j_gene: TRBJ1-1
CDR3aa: CASSWGPQGPTEAFF
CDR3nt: TGTGCCAGCAGCTGGGGACCACAGGGACCCACTGAAGCTTTCTTT

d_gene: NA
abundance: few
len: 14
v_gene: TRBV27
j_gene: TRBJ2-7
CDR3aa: CASSSSGVPYEQYF
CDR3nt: TGTGCCAGCAGTTCCTCCGGGGTTCCCTACGAGCAGTACTTC

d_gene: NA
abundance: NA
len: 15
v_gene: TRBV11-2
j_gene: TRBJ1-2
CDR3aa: CASSLEPGQGDGYTF
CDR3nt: TGTGCCAGCAGCTTAGAACCGGGTCAAGGGGATGGCTACACCTTC

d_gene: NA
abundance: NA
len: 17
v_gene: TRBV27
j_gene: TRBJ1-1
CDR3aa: CASRSNWGVGGDTEAFF
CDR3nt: TGTGCCAGCAGGTCTAATTGGGGGGTTGGGGGGGACACTGAAGCTTTCTTT

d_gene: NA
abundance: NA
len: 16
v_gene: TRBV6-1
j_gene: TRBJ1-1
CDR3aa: CASSDSMTVANTEAFF
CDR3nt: TGTGCCAGCAGTGATTCGATGACGGTAGCGAACACTGAAGCTTTCTTT

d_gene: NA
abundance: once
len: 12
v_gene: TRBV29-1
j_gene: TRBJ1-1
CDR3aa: CSVDHQGTEAFF
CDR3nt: TGCAGCGTTGACCATCAGGGCACTGAAGCTTTCTTT

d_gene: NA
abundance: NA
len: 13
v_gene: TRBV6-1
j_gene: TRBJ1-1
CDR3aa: CASSDRAPEREFF
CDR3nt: TGTGCCAGCAGTGATAGGGCTCCGGAGAGGGAATTCTTT

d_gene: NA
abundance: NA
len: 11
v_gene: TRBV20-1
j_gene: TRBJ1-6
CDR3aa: CSATASSPLHF
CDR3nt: TGCAGTGCTACCGCCAGTTCACCCCTCCACTTT

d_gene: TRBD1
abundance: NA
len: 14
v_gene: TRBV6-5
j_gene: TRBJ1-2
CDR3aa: CASSLGTAIYGYTF
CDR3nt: TGTGCCAGCAGTTTGGGGACAGCGATCTATGGCTACACCTTC

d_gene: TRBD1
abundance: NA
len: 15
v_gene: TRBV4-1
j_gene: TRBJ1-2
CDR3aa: CASSQGRQGSYGYTF
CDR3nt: TGCGCCAGCAGCCAAGGGAGACAGGGGAGCTATGGCTACACCTTC

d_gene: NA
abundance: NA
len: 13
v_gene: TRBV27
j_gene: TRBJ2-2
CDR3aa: CASSSQGSGELFF
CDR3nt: TGTGCCAGCAGCTCGCAGGGGTCCGGGGAGCTGTTTTTT

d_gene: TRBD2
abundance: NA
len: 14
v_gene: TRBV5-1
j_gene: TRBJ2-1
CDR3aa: CASSSVAGKVEQFF
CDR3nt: TGCGCCAGCAGCTCCGTAGCGGGGAAGGTAGAGCAGTTCTTC